This T cell receptor beta chain was recovered during a study of blood T cell repertoires in COVID-19. Authors' methods: Amplification with reference gene primers provided the estimates of nucleated cell counts. The data were produced by immunoSEQ multiplex PCR, yet TCRdb's version contains in-frame clones alone and is incomplete. That table supplies the V and J calls and clone size; D and trimming were determined from the DNA. This sample has over 85,000 clones, with roughly 88% found just once. V was clipped by 0 bases and J by 0 bases; unmatched bases: 2. The CDR3 runs to 17 residues. The germline V gene has CDR1 SGHRS and CDR2 YFSETQ.

V and J are TRBV5-1 and TRBJ1-4, with 10 nucleotides matching TRBD1. Sequenced input: peripheral blood. The receptor was derived from a human donor in a cohort sampled during active COVID-19. CDR3 bases: TGCGCCAGCAGCTTGGATGGACAGGGGGCAACTAATGAAAAACTGTTTTTT. Its translation is CASSLDGQGATNEKLFF.